Following are 5 T cell receptor beta chains from one sample sequenced in a study of regulatory and conventional T cells in RAG deficiency. Sequencing used immunoSEQ multiplex PCR; TCRdb keeps in-frame clones, though not all of them. This table has more than 30,000 clones, about 87% appearing once. Separately, the same data were catalogued under a study of regulatory T cells. This second report adds: Amplification used 52 TRBV primers and 13 TRBJ primers.

The sequencing sample was made of CD8+ T cells sorted from blood. These receptors were taken from a human donor in good health.

The J gene is TRBJ1-1, the V gene TRBV28; 7 bases agree with TRBD1. The ends lost 5 bases at V and 8 bases at J; junction bases unmatched: 20. This CDR3 has 17 amino acids. Germline lookup yields CDR1 MDHEN and CDR2 SYDVKM. The CDR3 loop reads CASSTHSKTGPGTEAFF. The CDR3 region has the DNA TGTGCCAGCAGTACACATTCCAAGACAGGGCCAGGGACAGAAGCTTTCTTT.

This clone was seen a handful of times. V is TRBV7-9 and J is TRBJ2-3; no clear D gene. The CDR3 contains 12 residues. V shed 4 bases and J shed 4 bases, with 6 bases lying between them. Per the germline V gene, CDR1 is SEHNR and CDR2 is FQNEAQ (reference sequence). CDR3 nucleotide sequence: TGTGCCAGCAGCTCCCCGGCAGATACGCAGTATTTT. This gives the protein CASSSPADTQYF.

The rearrangement joins TRBV7-9 to TRBJ2-3; D is unresolved. This CDR3 is built from 12 residues. V lost 5 bases to trimming and J lost 2 bases, with 5 bases between them. Looked up from germline, CDR1 is SEHNR and CDR2 is FQNEAQ (reference sequence). The CDR3: CASSLYTDTQYF. The CDR3 DNA reads as TGTGCCAGCAGCCTGTACACAGATACGCAGTATTTT. Based on the CDR3 plus reference TRBV7-9 and TRBJ2-3, the full variable domain is DTGVSQNPRHKITKRGQNVTFRCDPISEHNRLYWYRQTLGQGPEFLTYFQNEAQLEKSRLLSDRFSAERPKGSFSTLEIQRTEQGDSAMYLCASSLYTDTQYFGPGTRLTVL.

This chain links TRBV7-3 with TRBJ2-1, with D possibly being TRBD2 (7 bases). Germline CDR1 reads SGHTA; CDR2 reads FQGTGA. Trimming removed 3 bases at V and 8 bases at J, with 17 bases between. The CDR3 has 15 residues. CDR3 nucleotides: TGTGCCAGCAGCTTGGGGTACAGGGAGGGGGATGAGCAGTTCTTC. Amino acid sequence: CASSLGYREGDEQFF.

V and J are TRBV19 and TRBJ1-1, with 7 bases that match TRBD1. The CDR3 is 14 amino acids. Trimming removed 3 bases from V and 5 bases from J; junction bases left unmatched: 6. The V gene's germline CDR1 is LNHDA and CDR2 SQIVND (reference sequence). CDR3 sequence reads: CASSIREQGTEAFF. The CDR3 DNA reads TGTGCCAGTAGTATCCGGGAACAGGGGACTGAAGCTTTCTTT.